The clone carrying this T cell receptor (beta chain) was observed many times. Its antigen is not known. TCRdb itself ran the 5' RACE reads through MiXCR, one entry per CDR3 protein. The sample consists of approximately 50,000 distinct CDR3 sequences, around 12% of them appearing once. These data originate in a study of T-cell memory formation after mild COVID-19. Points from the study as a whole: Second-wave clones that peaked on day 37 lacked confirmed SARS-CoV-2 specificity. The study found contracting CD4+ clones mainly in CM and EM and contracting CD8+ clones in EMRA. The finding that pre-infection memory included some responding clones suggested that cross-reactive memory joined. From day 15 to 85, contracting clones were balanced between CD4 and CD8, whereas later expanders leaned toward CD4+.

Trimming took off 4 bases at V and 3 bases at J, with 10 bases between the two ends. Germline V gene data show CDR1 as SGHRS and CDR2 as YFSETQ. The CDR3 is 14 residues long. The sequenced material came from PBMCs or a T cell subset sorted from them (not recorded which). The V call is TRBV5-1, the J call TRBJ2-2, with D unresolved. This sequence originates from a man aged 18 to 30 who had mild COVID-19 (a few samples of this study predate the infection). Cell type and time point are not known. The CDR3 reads CASSLRTDTGELFF. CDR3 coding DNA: TGCGCCAGCAGCCTAAGAACAGACACCGGGGAGCTGTTTTTT.